This TCR beta chain came from a study of T cell responses to AZD1222 COVID-19 vaccine. The study pooled second doses at about 4 or about 12 weeks. Overall study results and limits: Among the donors, most were white British and more were female, and clonal diversity was possibly underestimated. Repertoire sampling happened only post peak T cell response. Baseline testing showed seropositivity in only 5 or 6 AZD1222 recipients.

Worth noting for this clone: As yet, its antigen is unknown.

Using immunoSEQ multiplex PCR, the repertoire was profiled, and TCRdb retains in-frame clones only, with some absent. The data contain roughly 100,000 clones, about 91% of them singletons. The CDR3 runs to 16 residues. Trimming pared 4 bases from V and 3 bases from J, leaving 18 bases between. Germline values: CDR1 MDHEN, CDR2 SYDVKM. The gene calls are TRBV28 and TRBJ1-1; weak D call: TRBD1 (5 bases). Sample: peripheral blood, taken 28 days after the second AZD1222 dose. The source is an adult who received the AZD1222 COVID-19 vaccine. The CDR3 nucleotides are TGTGCCAGCAGTTGGCCCCAAGGACCGGGGGACACTGAAGCTTTCTTT. This gives the protein CASSWPQGPGDTEAFF.